The rows below give T cell receptor beta chains drawn from one sample of a study of T-cell reconstitution after alpha-beta-depleted transplantation in children. TCRdb recomputed calls from the PCR reads with MiXCR, one row per CDR3 protein. Of 70,000 to 95,000 distinct CDR3 sequences detected, roughly 16% appear once; the ten largest clones hold about 18%. This specimen consisted of PBMCs, mostly from graft donor cells, obtained 180 days after TCRalphabeta/CD19-depleted stem cell transplant. The receptor set was obtained from a male patient aged 2-10 years who had a stem cell transplant for acute lymphoblastic leukemia, so the T cells may come from the graft donor. Both conserved end residues are part of each CDR3. Fields, in order: V gene, J gene, CDR3 length, clone size, D gene, CDR3 DNA, CDR3 protein. A D gene is named only where the DNA matches it firmly. Clone size is given for some rows only: seen once, a few or many times, or a class if the clone is expanded.

>TRBV20-1|TRBJ2-5|15|few|-
TGCAGTGCTAGAGATCGGGACAATGTATGGGAGACCCAGTACTTC
CSARDRDNVWETQYF
>TRBV20-1|TRBJ1-1|15|medium-sized|-
TGCAGTGCTAGAGTATGGGCAGCCCTGAACACTGAAGCTTTCTTT
CSARVWAALNTEAFF
>TRBV20-1|TRBJ2-5|14|-|-
TGCAGTGCCACGGGCCCAGGGGTGAGAGAGACCCAGTACTTC
CSATGPGVRETQYF
>TRBV7-6|TRBJ2-5|12|-|-
TGTGCCAGCAGTCCTCAAACGGAGACCCAGTACTTC
CASSPQTETQYF
>TRBV27|TRBJ2-7|14|few|-
TGTGCCAGCAGTTTATCGTGGGGGCCCTACGAGCAGTACTTC
CASSLSWGPYEQYF
>TRBV20-1|TRBJ2-3|13|-|TRBD2
TGCAGGGCCAGACTAGCCTTAGGAGATACGCAGTATTTT
CRARLALGDTQYF
>TRBV6-2/TRBV6-3|TRBJ2-2|12|many|-
TGTGCCAGCAGTTACGGCGCAGGGGAGCTGTTTTTT
CASSYGAGELFF
>TRBV20-1|TRBJ1-1|15|few|-
TGCAGTGCTAGGTCGTGGACGCGGAGGAACACTGAAGCTTTCTTT
CSARSWTRRNTEAFF
>TRBV20-1|TRBJ1-1|11|few|-
TGCAGTGCTAGCTTGAACACTGAAGCTTTCTTT
CSASLNTEAFF
>TRBV7-2|TRBJ1-1|14|-|TRBD1
TGTGCCAGCAGCTCCGACGGACAGGGTAGGCCAGCTTTCTTT
CASSSDGQGRPAFF
>TRBV24-1|TRBJ2-2|13|-|TRBD1
TGTGCCAGCGGGACAGGGGGCACCGGGGAGCTGTTTTTT
CASGTGGTGELFF
>TRBV4-3|TRBJ2-2|17|-|TRBD2
TGCGCCAGCAGCCAAACCCCGGGACTAGCGGGGGACGGGGAGCTGTTTTTT
CASSQTPGLAGDGELFF
>TRBV6-2/TRBV6-3|TRBJ2-1|14|many|TRBD1
TGTGCCAGCAGTCGGGGGACAGGGTACAATGAGCAGTTCTTC
CASSRGTGYNEQFF
>TRBV3-1|TRBJ2-5|14|many|TRBD1
TGTGCCAGCAGCCAAGGGACAGGGGGAGAGACCCAGTACTTC
CASSQGTGGETQYF
>TRBV4-2|TRBJ1-2|15|-|-
TGTGCCAGCAGCCAAGCGCAGGGCAGTAACTATGGCTACACCTTC
CASSQAQGSNYGYTF
>TRBV5-1|TRBJ1-4|16|few|TRBD1
TGCGCCAGCAGCCTCGGACAGGGGGCAACTAATGAAAAACTGTTTTTT
CASSLGQGATNEKLFF
>TRBV5-1|TRBJ2-7|16|-|-
TGCGCCAGCAGCTTGGGCCTTTTGGACAGAGACAAGGAGCAGTACTTC
CASSLGLLDRDKEQYF
>TRBV5-1|TRBJ2-7|16|-|TRBD2
TGCGCCAGCAGCGCGGGACTAGCGGGGCCCTCGGGGGAGCAGTACTTC
CASSAGLAGPSGEQYF
>TRBV7-9|TRBJ1-6|15|-|TRBD1
TGTGCCAGCAGCCGGGGGACAGGTGATAATTCACCCCTCCACTTT
CASSRGTGDNSPLHF
>TRBV3-1|TRBJ1-1|15|few|TRBD1
TGTGCCAGCAGCGTACCGACAGGGGTGAACACTGAAGCTTTCTTT
CASSVPTGVNTEAFF
>TRBV7-9|TRBJ1-2|14|-|-
TGTGCCAGCAGCCAACGGCAGGAGAACTATGGCGACACCTTC
CASSQRQENYGDTF
>TRBV20-1|TRBJ2-4|11|few|-
TGCAGTGCTCCTCTGGGACTCCTCCAGTACTTC
CSAPLGLLQYF
>TRBV28|TRBJ2-7|11|many|-
TGTGCCAGCAGTTGGCTGGACGAGCAGTACTTC
CASSWLDEQYF
>TRBV7-2|TRBJ2-3|16|-|TRBD2
TGTGCCAGCAGCCCCGGACTAGCGGGGGGGACAGATACGCAGTATTTT
CASSPGLAGGTDTQYF
>TRBV7-2|TRBJ1-1|11|-|TRBD1
TGTGCCAGCAGCTTCGACAGGGGGGCTTTCTTT
CASSFDRGAFF
>TRBV7-8|TRBJ2-7|14|few|TRBD2
TGTGCCAGCAGCTTAGATGCGGGGGAGAGGGAGCAGTACTTC
CASSLDAGEREQYF
>TRBV7-9|TRBJ1-2|14|few|-
TGTGCCAGCAGCTTAGATATAGTAAACTATGGCTACACCTTC
CASSLDIVNYGYTF
>TRBV5-1|TRBJ2-7|15|few|-
TGCGCCAGCAGCCTGGGATGGAGGGGCGACTACGAGCAGTACTTC
CASSLGWRGDYEQYF
>TRBV10-3|TRBJ2-3|16|-|-
TGTGCCATCAGTGAGCCCCGGGGGGCGCAGACAGATACGCAGTATTTT
CAISEPRGAQTDTQYF
>TRBV9|TRBJ2-3|16|-|-
TGTGCCAGCAGCGTATTTCAGGGACTCGGCACAGATACGCAGTATTTT
CASSVFQGLGTDTQYF
>TRBV6-5|TRBJ1-3|12|many|-
TGTGCCAGCAGTTACAAGGGGTCCACCATATATTTT
CASSYKGSTIYF